A single sample is the source of the 3 T cell receptor beta chains below, sequenced in a study of T cells after yellow fever vaccination. MiXCR, run by TCRdb on the 5' RACE reads, gives a single entry per CDR3 protein. The repertoire has approximately 250,000 distinct CDR3 sequences, 6.5% to 7.5% of them found once; the top ten carry 1% to 1.2%. The sample here was CD4+ T cells sorted from PBMCs, taken on the day of the yellow fever booster vaccination. The receptors originated from a man aged 25-45 years who received the YFV17D yellow fever vaccine.

This chain uses TRBV10-3 with TRBJ2-3; the match to TRBD1 covers 8 bases. CDR1 is ENHRY, CDR2 SYGVKD, per germline. The V segment lost 5 bases and the J segment 4 bases; nucleotides outside the gene matches: 2. The CDR3 runs to 13 residues. Here the CDR3 reads CAISPTGADTQYF. The CDR3 DNA is TGTGCCATCAGTCCGACAGGGGCAGATACGCAGTATTTT.

This clonotype has ten or more counts. The chain carries TRBV20-1 and TRBJ2-3; maybe TRBD2 (5 bases). CDR3 size: 15 residues. V lost 6 bases to trimming and J lost 0 bases, with 16 bases between them. The V gene's germline CDR1 is DFQATT and CDR2 SNEGSKA (reference sequence). The CDR3 nucleotides are TGCAGTGCCGAGAGGGCGGCCGGTAGCACAGATACGCAGTATTTT. It translates to CSAERAAGSTDTQYF.

This clonotype was observed many times. J is TRBJ2-2 and V is TRBV10-3; 8 bases line up with TRBD1. Germline-derived CDR1 and CDR2 are ENHRY and SYGVKD. The CDR3 extends over 15 amino acids. V shed 5 bases and J 5 bases; nucleotides not matched to a gene: 7. CDR3 amino acids: CAISLGQGQTGELFF. The CDR3 region has the DNA TGTGCCATCAGTCTTGGACAGGGACAAACCGGGGAGCTGTTTTTT.